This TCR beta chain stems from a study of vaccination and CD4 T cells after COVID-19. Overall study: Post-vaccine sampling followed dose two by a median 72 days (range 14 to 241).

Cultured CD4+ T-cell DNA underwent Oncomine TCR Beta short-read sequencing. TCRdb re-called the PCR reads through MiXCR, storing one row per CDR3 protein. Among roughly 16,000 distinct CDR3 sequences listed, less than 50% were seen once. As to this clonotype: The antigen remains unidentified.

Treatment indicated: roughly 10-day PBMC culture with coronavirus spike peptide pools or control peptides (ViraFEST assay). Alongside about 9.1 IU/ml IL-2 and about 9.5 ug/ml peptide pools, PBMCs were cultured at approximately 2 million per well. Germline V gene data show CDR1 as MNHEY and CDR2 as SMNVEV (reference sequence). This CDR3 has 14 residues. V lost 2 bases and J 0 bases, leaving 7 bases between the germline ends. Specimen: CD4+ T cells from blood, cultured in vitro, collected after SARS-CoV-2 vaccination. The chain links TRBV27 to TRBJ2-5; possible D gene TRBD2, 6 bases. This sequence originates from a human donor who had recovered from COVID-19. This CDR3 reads CASSLGRYQETQYF. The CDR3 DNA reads TGTGCCAGCAGTTTAGGGAGGTACCAAGAGACCCAGTACTTC.